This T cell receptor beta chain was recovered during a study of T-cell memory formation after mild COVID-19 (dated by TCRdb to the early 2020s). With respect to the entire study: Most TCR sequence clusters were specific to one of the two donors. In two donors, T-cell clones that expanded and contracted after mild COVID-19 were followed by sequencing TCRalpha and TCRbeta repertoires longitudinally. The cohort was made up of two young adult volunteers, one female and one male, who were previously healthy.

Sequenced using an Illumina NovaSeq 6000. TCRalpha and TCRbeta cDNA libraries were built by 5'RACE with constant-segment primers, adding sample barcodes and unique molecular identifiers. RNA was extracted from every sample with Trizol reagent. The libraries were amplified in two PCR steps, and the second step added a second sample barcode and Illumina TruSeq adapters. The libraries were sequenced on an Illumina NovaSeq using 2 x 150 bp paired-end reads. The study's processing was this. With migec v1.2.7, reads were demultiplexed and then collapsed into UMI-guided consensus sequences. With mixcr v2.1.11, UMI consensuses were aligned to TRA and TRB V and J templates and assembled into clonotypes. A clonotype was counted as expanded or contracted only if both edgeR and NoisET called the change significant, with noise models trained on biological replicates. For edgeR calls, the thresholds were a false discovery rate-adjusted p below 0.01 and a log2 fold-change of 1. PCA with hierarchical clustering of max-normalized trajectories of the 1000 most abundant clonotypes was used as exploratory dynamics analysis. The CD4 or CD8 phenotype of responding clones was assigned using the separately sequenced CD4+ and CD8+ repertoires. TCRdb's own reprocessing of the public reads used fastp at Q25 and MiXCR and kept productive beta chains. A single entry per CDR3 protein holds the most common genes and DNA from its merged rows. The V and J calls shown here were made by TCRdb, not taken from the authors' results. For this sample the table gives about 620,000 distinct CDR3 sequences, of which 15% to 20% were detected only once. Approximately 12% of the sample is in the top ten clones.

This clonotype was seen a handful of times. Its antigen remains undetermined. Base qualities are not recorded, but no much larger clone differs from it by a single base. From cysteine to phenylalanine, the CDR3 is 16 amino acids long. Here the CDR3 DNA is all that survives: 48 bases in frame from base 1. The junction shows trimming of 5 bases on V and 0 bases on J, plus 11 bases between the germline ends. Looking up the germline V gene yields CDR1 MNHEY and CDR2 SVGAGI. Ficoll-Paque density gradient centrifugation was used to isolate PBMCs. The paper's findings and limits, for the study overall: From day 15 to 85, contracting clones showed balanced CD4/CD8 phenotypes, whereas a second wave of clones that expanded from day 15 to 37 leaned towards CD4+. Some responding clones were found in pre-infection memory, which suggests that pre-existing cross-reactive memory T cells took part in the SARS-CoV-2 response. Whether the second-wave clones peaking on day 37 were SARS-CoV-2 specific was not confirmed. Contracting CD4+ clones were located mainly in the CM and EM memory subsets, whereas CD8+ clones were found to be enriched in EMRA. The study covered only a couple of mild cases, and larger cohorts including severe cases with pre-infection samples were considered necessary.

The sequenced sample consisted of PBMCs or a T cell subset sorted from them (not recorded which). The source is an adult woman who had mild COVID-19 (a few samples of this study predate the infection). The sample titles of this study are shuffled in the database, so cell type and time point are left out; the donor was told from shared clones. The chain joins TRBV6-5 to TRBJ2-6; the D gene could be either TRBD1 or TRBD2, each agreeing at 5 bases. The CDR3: CASSIGALSGANVLTF. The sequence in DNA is TGTGCCAGCAGTATCGGGGCACTCTCTGGGGCCAACGTCCTGACTTTC.